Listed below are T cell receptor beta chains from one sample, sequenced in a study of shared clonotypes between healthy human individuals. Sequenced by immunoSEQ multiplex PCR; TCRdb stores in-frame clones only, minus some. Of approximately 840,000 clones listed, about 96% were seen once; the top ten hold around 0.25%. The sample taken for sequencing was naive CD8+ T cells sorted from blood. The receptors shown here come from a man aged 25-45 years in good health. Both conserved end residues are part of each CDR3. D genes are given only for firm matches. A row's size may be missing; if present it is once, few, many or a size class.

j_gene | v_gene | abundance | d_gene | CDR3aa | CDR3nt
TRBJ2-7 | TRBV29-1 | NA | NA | CSVASENYEQYF | TGCAGCGTTGCCTCGGAAAACTACGAGCAGTACTTC
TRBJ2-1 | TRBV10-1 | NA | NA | CASSEFRGEAYNEQFF | TGCGCCAGCAGTGAGTTTAGGGGAGAGGCCTACAATGAGCAGTTCTTC
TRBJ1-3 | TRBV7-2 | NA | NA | CASSPWGYDTIYF | TGTGCCAGCAGCCCCTGGGGGTACGACACCATATATTTT
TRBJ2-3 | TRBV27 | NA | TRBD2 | CASSLPGLGRDTQYF | TGTGCCAGCAGTCTTCCGGGACTAGGGCGGGATACGCAGTATTTT
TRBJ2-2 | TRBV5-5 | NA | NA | CASSRWTHPRNTGELFF | TGTGCCAGCAGCCGATGGACTCACCCAAGAAACACCGGGGAGCTGTTTTTT
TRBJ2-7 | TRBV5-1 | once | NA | CASSLPDSYEQYF | TGCGCCAGCAGCTTGCCAGATTCCTACGAGCAGTACTTC
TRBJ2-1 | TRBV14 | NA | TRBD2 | CASSLLAVSYNEQFF | TGTGCCAGCAGCCTCCTAGCGGTCTCCTACAATGAGCAGTTCTTC
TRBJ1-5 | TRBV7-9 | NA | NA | CASSLETPVWNQPQHF | TGTGCCAGCAGCTTAGAAACCCCCGTTTGGAATCAGCCCCAGCATTTT
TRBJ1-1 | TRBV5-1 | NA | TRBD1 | CASSAGQGPEAFF | TGCGCCAGCAGCGCCGGACAGGGCCCTGAAGCTTTCTTT
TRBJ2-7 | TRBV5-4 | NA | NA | CASSLGLGNEQYF | TGTGCCAGCAGCTTGGGGTTAGGGAACGAGCAGTACTTC
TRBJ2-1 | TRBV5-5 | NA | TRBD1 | CASSLGDRAGIHEQFF | TGTGCCAGCAGCTTGGGAGACAGGGCAGGGATCCATGAGCAGTTCTTC
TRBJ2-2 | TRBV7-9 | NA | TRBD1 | CASSPGGARTGELFF | TGTGCCAGCAGCCCAGGGGGCGCGAGAACCGGGGAGCTGTTTTTT
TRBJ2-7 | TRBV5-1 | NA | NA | CASRGELGIPHEQYF | TGCGCCAGCCGAGGGGAGTTGGGGATTCCGCACGAGCAGTACTTC
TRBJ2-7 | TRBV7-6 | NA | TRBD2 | CASSGGLSSGKYEQYF | TGTGCCAGCAGCGGGGGACTGAGCAGCGGGAAGTACGAGCAGTACTTC
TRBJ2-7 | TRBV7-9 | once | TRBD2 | CASREPVERGSYEQYF | TGTGCCAGCAGGGAGCCAGTTGAGCGGGGCTCCTACGAGCAGTACTTC
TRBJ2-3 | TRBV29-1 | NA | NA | CSVEGSHFSTDTQYF | TGCAGCGTCGAAGGTAGCCACTTCAGCACAGATACGCAGTATTTT
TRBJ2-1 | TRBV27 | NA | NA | CASSFSASSSYNEQFF | TGTGCCAGCAGTTTTTCAGCCTCGAGCTCCTACAATGAGCAGTTCTTC
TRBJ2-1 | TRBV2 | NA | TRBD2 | CASSGLRGSGLNEQFF | TGTGCCAGCAGTGGTCTTCGCGGGAGTGGATTGAATGAGCAGTTCTTC
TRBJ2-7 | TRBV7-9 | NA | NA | CASSLVLISYEQYF | TGTGCCAGCAGCTTAGTCCTGATCTCCTACGAGCAGTACTTC
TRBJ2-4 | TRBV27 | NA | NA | CASSSRDIQYF | TGTGCCAGCAGTTCCAGGGACATTCAGTACTTC
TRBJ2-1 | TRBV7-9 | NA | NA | CASSKASAHEQFF | TGTGCCAGCAGCAAAGCGAGCGCCCATGAGCAGTTCTTC
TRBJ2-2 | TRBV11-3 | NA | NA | CASSPPDTGELFF | TGTGCCAGCAGCCCCCCGGACACCGGGGAGCTGTTTTTT
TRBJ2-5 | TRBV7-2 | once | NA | CASSLTKETQYF | TGTGCCAGCAGCTTAACCAAAGAGACCCAGTACTTC
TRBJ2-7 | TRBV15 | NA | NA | CATRTGPQGYEQYF | TGTGCCACCAGGACAGGCCCCCAGGGCTACGAGCAGTACTTC
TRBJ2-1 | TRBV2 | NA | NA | CASSPPPHNEQFF | TGTGCCAGCAGTCCACCCCCCCACAATGAGCAGTTCTTC
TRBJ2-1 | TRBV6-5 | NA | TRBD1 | CASSWDRLGEQFF | TGTGCCAGCAGTTGGGACAGGTTGGGTGAGCAGTTCTTC
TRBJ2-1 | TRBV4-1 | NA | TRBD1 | CASSQVTGGWGEQFF | TGCGCCAGCAGCCAAGTTACAGGGGGGTGGGGTGAGCAGTTCTTC
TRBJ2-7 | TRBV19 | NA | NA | CASSSGTGYEQYF | TGTGCCAGTAGCTCCGGGACGGGCTACGAGCAGTACTTC
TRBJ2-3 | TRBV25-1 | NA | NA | CASSVAGDTQYF | TGTGCCAGCAGTGTGGCGGGAGATACGCAGTATTTT
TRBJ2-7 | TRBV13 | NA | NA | CASSLGGPGAYEQYF | TGTGCCAGCAGCTTAGGGGGGCCGGGGGCCTACGAGCAGTACTTC
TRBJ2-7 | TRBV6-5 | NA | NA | CASSPGVPTRYEQYF | TGTGCCAGCAGCCCAGGGGTTCCGACTCGCTACGAGCAGTACTTC
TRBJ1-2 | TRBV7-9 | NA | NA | CASSSLDSPNYGYTF | TGTGCCAGCAGCTCTTTAGACAGCCCTAACTATGGCTACACCTTC
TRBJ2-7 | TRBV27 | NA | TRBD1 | CASSLLGGDEQYF | TGTGCCAGCAGTTTATTAGGGGGCGACGAGCAGTACTTC
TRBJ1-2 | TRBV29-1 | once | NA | CSVEWAAYGYTF | TGCAGCGTTGAATGGGCCGCCTATGGCTACACCTTC
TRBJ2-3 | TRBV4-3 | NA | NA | CASSQDGPSGRGDTQYF | TGCGCCAGCAGCCAAGATGGACCCAGCGGTCGGGGAGATACGCAGTATTTT
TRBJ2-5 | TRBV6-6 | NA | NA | CASSQRAGHQETQYF | TGTGCCAGCAGTCAAAGGGCGGGCCACCAAGAGACCCAGTACTTC
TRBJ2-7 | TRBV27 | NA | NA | CASSLSSTTYEQYF | TGTGCCAGCAGTTTATCGTCAACCACCTACGAGCAGTACTTC
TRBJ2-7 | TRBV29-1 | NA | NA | CSARDRFYEQYF | TGCAGCGCGAGAGACAGATTCTACGAGCAGTACTTC
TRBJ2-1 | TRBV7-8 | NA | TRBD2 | CASSLGDYGVYEQFF | TGTGCCAGCAGCTTAGGGGACTACGGGGTGTATGAGCAGTTCTTC
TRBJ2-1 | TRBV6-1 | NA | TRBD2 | CASRTPGLAGAEQFF | TGTGCCAGCAGGACGCCAGGACTAGCGGGCGCTGAGCAGTTCTTC
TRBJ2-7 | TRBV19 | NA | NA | CASSGSKSYEQYF | TGTGCCAGTAGTGGTTCTAAATCCTACGAGCAGTACTTC
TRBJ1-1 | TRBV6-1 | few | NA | CASTTGMGHTEAFF | TGTGCCAGCACCACCGGGATGGGGCACACTGAAGCTTTCTTT
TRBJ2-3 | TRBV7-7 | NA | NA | CASSLGTSRTDTQYF | TGTGCCAGCAGCTTAGGCACTAGCCGCACAGATACGCAGTATTTT
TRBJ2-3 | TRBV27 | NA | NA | CASSLPGSQDTQYF | TGTGCCAGCAGTTTACCCGGAAGTCAAGATACGCAGTATTTT
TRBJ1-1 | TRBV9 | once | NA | CASSVRNTEAFF | TGTGCCAGCAGCGTACGGAACACTGAAGCTTTCTTT
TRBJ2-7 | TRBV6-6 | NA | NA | CASSYSIRGTYEQYF | TGTGCCAGCAGTTACTCGATAAGGGGCACCTACGAGCAGTACTTC
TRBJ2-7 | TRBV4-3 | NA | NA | CASSQGSSDTYEQYF | TGCGCCAGCAGCCAAGGGAGTAGCGATACCTACGAGCAGTACTTC
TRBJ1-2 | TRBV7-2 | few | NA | CASSLPGDSNYGYTF | TGTGCCAGCAGCCTCCCCGGGGATTCTAACTATGGCTACACCTTC
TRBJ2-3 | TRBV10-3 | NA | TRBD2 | CAISETGGLAGHTDTQYF | TGTGCCATCAGTGAGACGGGGGGGTTAGCGGGGCACACAGATACGCAGTATTTT
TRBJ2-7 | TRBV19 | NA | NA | CASSITGYSGEQYF | TGTGCCAGTAGTATAACCGGTTATAGTGGCGAGCAGTACTTC
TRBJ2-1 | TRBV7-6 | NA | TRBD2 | CASSGTAPNLAGWSNEQFF | TGTGCCAGCAGCGGCACAGCGCCCAATCTAGCGGGGTGGAGTAATGAGCAGTTCTTC
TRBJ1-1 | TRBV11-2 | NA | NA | CASSLGQGSRTEAFF | TGTGCCAGCAGCTTAGGCCAGGGTTCTCGGACTGAAGCTTTCTTT
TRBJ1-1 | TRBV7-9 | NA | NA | CASSLANGNTEAFF | TGTGCCAGCAGCTTAGCAAACGGGAACACTGAAGCTTTCTTT
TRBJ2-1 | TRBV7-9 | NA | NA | CASSPDEGNPYNEQFF | TGTGCCAGCAGCCCGGATGAGGGGAACCCCTACAATGAGCAGTTCTTC